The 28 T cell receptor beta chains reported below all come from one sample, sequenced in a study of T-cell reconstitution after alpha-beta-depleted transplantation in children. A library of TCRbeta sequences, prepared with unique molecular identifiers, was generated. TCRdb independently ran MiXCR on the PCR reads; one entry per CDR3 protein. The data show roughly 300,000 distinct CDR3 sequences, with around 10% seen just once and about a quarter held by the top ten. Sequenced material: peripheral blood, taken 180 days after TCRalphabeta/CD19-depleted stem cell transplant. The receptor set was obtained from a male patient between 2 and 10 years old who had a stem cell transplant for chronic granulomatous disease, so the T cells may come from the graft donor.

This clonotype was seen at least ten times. CDR3 sequence: CASSAFPTGGTYEQYF. The CDR3 DNA reads TGTGCCAGCAGCGCGTTCCCAACAGGGGGCACCTACGAGCAGTACTTC. This chain links TRBV9 with TRBJ2-7, with TRBD1 matching 9 bases. Germline CDR1 and CDR2: SGDLS and YYNGEE. The length of the CDR3 is 16 residues. V gave up 3 bases and J gave up 2 bases; unmatched junction bases: 9.

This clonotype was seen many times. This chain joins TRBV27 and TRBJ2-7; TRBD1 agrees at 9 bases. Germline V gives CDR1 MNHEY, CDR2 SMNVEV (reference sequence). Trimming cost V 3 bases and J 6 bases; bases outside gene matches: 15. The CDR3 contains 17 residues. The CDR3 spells CASSFLSGTGKSREQYF. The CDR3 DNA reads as TGTGCCAGCAGTTTCCTATCCGGGACAGGGAAATCGCGCGAGCAGTACTTC.

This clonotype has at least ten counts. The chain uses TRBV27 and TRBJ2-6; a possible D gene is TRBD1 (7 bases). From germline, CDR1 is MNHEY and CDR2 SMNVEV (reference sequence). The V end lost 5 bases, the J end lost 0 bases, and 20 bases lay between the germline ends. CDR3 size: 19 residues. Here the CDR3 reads CASSRIAGQPPSGANVLTF. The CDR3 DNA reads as TGTGCCAGCAGTCGGATTGCGGGACAGCCCCCCTCTGGGGCCAACGTCCTGACTTTC.

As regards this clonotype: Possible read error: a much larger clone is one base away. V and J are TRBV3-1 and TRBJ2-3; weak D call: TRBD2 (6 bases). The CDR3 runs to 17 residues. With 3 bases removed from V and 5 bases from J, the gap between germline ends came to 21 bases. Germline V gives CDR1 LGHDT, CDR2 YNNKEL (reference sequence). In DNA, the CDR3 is TGTGCCAGCAGCCATCGAATTGCGGAGGGGCCTGGAGATACGCAGTATTTT. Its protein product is CASSHRIAEGPGDTQYF.

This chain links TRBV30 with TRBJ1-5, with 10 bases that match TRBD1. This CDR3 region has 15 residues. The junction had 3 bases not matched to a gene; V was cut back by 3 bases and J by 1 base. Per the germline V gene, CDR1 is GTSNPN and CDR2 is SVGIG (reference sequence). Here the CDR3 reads CAWSGGQGSNQPQHF. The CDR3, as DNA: TGTGCCTGGAGCGGGGGACAGGGGAGCAATCAGCCCCAGCATTTT.

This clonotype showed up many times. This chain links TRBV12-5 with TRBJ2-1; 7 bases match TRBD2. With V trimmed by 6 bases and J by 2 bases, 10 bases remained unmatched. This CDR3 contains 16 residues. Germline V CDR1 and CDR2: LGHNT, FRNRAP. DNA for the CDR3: TGTGCTAGTGGCTGGGGAAGCGGGACCCCCTACAATGAGCAGTTCTTC. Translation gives CASGWGSGTPYNEQFF.

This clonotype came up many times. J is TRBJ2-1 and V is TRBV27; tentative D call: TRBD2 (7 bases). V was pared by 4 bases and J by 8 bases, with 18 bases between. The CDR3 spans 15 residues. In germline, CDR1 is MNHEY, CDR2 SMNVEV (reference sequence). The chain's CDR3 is CASSWGGGPPYEQFF. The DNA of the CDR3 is TGTGCCAGCAGTTGGGGCGGGGGCCCCCCCTATGAGCAGTTCTTC.

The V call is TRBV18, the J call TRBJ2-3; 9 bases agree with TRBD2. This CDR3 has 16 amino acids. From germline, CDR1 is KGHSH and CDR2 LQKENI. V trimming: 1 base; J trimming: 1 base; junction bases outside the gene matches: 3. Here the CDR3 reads CASSPLAGARTDTQYF. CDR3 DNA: TGTGCCAGCTCACCACTAGCGGGGGCGCGCACAGATACGCAGTATTTT.

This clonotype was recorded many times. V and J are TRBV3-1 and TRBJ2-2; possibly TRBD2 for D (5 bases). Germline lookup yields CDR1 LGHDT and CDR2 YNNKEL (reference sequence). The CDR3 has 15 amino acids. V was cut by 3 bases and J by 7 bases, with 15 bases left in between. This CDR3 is CASSQRATQSGELFF. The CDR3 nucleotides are TGTGCCAGCAGCCAGAGGGCGACCCAAAGCGGGGAGCTGTTTTTT.

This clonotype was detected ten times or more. CDR3 protein: CASSFPGLAGFNYEQYF. Here the CDR3 DNA reads TGTGCCAGCAGCTTCCCGGGACTAGCGGGGTTTAACTACGAGCAGTACTTC. The chain links TRBV7-2 to TRBJ2-7; 13 bases line up with TRBD2. The CDR3 has 17 residues. Unmatched junction bases numbered 8, after V lost 3 bases and J lost 3 bases. From germline, CDR1 is SGHTA and CDR2 FQGNSA.

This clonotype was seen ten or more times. CDR3 nucleotide sequence: TGTGCCAGCAGCTTAGATCCAAACAGGGGGAAAGGAAACACCATATATTTT. Translated, it gives CASSLDPNRGKGNTIYF. This rearrangement joins TRBV11-2 to TRBJ1-3, with 8 bases that match TRBD1. Germline V gene lookup returns CDR1 SGHAT and CDR2 FQNNGV. This CDR3 contains 17 residues. Trimming at V came to 0 bases and at J to 4 bases, leaving 8 bases not matched to a gene.

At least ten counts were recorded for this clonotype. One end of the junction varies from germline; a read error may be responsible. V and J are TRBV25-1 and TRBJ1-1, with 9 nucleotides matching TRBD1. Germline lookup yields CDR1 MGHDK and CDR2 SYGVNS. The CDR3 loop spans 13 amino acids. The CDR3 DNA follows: TGTGCCAGCAGTGATCCCGGGACAGGGCCCTTGGGATTT. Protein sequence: CASSDPGTGPLGF. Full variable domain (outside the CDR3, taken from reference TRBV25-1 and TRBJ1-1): EADIYQTPRYLVIGTGKKITLECSQTMGHDKMYWYQQDPGMELHLIHYSYGVNSTEKGDLSSESTVSRIRTEHFPLTLESARPSHTSQYLCASSDPGTGPLGFGQGTRLTVV.

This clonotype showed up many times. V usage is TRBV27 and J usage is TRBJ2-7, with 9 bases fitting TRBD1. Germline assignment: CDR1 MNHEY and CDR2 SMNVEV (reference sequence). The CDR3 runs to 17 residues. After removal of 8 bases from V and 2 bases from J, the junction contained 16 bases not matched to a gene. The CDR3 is CASAPPTPGTGPYEQYF. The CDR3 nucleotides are TGTGCCAGCGCTCCCCCAACCCCCGGGACAGGGCCCTACGAGCAGTACTTC.

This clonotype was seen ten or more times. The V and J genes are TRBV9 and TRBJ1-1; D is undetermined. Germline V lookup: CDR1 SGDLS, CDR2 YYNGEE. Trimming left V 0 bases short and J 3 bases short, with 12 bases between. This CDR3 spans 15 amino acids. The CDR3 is CASSVAIDGYTEAFF. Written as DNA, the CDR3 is TGTGCCAGCAGCGTAGCTATAGACGGCTACACTGAAGCTTTCTTT.

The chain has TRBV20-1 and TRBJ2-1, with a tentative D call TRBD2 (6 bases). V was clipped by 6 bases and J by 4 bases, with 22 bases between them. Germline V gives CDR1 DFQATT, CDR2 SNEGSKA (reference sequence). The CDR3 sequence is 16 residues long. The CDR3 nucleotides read TGCAGTGCGTCGGGGAGTGGTAGCGGCAGATACAATGAGCAGTTCTTC. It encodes CSASGSGSGRYNEQFF.

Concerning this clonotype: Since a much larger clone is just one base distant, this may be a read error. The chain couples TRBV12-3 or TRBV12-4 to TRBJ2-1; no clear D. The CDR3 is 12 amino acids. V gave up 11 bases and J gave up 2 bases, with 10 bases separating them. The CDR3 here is CASEAAYNEQFF. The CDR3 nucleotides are TGTGCCTCTGAGGCTGCCTACAATGAGCAGTTCTTC.

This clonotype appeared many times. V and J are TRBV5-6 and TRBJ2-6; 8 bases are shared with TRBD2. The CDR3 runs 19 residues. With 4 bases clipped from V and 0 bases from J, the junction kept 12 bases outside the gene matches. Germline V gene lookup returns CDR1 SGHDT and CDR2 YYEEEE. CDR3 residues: CASSTRWLAGNSGANVLTF. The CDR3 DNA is TGTGCCAGCAGCACCCGGTGGTTAGCGGGAAACTCTGGGGCCAACGTCCTGACTTTC. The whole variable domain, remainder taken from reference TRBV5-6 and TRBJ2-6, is DAGVTQSPTHLIKTRGQQVTLRCSPKSGHDTVSWYQQALGQGPQFIFQYYEEEERQRGNFPDRFSGHQFPNYSSELNVNALLLGDSALYLCASSTRWLAGNSGANVLTFGAGSRLTVL.

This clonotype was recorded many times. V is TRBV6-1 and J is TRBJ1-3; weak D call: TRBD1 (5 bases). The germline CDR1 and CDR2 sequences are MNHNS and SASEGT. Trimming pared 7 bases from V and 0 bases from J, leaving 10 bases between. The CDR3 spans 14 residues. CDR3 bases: TGTGCCAGCAAAACAGGTGGCTCTGGAAACACCATATATTTT. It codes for CASKTGGSGNTIYF.

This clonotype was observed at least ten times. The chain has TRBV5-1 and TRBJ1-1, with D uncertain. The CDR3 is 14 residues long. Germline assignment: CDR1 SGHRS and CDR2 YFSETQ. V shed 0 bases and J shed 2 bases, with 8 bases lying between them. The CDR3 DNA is TGCGCCAGCAGCTTGGGAGGGAGTAACACTGAAGCTTTCTTT. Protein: CASSLGGSNTEAFF.

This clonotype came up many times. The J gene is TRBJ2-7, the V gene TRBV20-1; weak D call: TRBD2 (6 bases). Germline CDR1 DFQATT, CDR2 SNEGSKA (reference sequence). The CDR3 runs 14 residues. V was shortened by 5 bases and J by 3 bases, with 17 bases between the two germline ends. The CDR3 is CSAGGSSADYEQYF. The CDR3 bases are TGCAGTGCTGGGGGATCTAGCGCAGACTACGAGCAGTACTTC.

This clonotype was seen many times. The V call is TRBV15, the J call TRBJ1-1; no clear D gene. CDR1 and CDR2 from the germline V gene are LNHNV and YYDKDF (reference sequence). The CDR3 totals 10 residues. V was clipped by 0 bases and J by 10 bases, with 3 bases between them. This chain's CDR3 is CATSRDLAFF. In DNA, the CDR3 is TGTGCCACCAGCAGAGATTTAGCTTTCTTT. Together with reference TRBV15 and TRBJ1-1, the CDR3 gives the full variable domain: DAMVIQNPRYQVTQFGKPVTLSCSQTLNHNVMYWYQQKSSQAPKLLFHYYDKDFNNEADTPDNFQSRRPNTSFCFLDIRSPGLGDTAMYLCATSRDLAFFGQGTRLTVV.

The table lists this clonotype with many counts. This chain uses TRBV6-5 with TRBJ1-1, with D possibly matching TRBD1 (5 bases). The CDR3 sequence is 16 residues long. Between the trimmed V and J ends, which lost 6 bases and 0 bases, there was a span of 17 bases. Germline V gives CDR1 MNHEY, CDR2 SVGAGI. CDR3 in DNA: TGTGCCAGCAGCCTACAGGCGGGACGGCTGAACACTGAAGCTTTCTTT. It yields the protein CASSLQAGRLNTEAFF.

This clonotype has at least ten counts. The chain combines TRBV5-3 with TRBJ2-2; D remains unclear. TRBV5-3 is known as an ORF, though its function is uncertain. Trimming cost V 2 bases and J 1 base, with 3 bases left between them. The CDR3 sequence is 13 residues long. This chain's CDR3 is CARSFGNTGELFF. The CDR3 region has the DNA TGTGCCAGAAGCTTCGGGAACACCGGGGAGCTGTTTTTT.

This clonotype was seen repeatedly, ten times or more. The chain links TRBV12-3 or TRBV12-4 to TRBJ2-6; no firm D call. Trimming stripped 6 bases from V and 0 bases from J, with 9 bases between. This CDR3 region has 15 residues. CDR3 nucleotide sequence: TGTGCCAGCAGGACGTTTCCCTCTGGGGCCAACGTCCTGACTTTC. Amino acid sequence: CASRTFPSGANVLTF.

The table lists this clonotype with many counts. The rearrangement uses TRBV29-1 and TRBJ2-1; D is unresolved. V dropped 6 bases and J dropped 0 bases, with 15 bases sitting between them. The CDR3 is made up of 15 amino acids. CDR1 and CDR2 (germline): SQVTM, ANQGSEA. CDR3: CSVESTGSSYNEQFF. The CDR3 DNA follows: TGCAGCGTAGAATCTACTGGTAGCTCCTACAATGAGCAGTTCTTC.

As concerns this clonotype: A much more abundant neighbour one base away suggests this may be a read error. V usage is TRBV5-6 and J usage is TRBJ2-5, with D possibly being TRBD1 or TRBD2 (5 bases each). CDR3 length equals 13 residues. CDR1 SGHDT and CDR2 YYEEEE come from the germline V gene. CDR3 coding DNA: TGTGCCAGCAGTGAGGGGATTCAAGAGACCCAGTGCTTC. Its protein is CASSEGIQETQCF. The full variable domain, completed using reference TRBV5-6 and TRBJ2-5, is DAGVTQSPTHLIKTRGQQVTLRCSPKSGHDTVSWYQQALGQGPQFIFQYYEEEERQRGNFPDRFSGHQFPNYSSELNVNALLLGDSALYLCASSEGIQETQCFGPGTRLLVL.

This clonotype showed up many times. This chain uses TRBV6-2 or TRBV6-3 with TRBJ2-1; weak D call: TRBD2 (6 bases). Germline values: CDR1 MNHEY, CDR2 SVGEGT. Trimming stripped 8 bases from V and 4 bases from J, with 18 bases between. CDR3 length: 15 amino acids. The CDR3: CASSYAGSTYNEQFF. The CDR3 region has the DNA TGTGCCAGCTCATACGCGGGATCAACTTACAATGAGCAGTTCTTC.

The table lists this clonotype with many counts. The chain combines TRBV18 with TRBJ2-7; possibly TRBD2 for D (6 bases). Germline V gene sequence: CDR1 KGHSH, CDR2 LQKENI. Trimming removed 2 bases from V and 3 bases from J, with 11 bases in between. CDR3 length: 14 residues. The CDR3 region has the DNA TGTGCCAGCTCACCATTAGCGGAGGACTACGAGCAGTACTTC. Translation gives CASSPLAEDYEQYF.